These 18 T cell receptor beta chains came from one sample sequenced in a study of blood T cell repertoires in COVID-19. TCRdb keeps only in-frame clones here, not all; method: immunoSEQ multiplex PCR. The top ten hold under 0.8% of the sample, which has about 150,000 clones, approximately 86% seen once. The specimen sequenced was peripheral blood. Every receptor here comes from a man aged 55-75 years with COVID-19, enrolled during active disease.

This CDR3 is CASSLTQGGRTEAFF. The CDR3 coding sequence is TGTGCCAGCAGTCTGACCCAGGGTGGGCGCACTGAAGCTTTCTTT. V and J are TRBV2 and TRBJ1-1, with a possible D match to TRBD1 (5 bases). Germline assignment: CDR1 SNHLY and CDR2 FYNNEI. The CDR3 has 15 residues. V was pared by 5 bases and J by 4 bases, with 17 bases between.

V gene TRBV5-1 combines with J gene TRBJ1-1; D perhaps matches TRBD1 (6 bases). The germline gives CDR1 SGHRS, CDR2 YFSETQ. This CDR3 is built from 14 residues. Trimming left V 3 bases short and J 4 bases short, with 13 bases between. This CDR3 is CASSSKDSGTEAFF. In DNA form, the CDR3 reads TGCGCCAGCAGCTCGAAGGACAGTGGCACTGAAGCTTTCTTT.

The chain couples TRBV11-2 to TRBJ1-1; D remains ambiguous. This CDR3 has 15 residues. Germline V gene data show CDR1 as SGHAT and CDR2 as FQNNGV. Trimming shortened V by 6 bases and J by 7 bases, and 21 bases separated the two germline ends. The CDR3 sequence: CASSAPGGRFIEAFF. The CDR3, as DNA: TGTGCCAGCAGTGCCCCGGGAGGTCGATTCATTGAAGCTTTCTTT. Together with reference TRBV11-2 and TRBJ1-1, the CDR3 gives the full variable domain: EAGVAQSPRYKIIEKRQSVAFWCNPISGHATLYWYQQILGQGPKLLIQFQNNGVVDDSQLPKDRFSAERLKGVDSTLKIQPAKLEDSAVYLCASSAPGGRFIEAFFGQGTRLTVV.

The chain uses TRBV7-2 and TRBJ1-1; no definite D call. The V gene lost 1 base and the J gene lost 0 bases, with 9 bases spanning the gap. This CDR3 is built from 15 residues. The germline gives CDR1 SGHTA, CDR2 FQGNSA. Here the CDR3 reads CASSLGLGVNTEAFF. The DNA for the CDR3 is TGTGCCAGCAGCTTAGGCCTCGGGGTGAACACTGAAGCTTTCTTT. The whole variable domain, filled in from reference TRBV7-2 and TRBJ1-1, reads GAGVSQSPSNKVTEKGKDVELRCDPISGHTALYWYRQSLGQGLEFLIYFQGNSAPDKSGLPSDRFSAERTGGSVSTLTIQRTQQEDSAVYLCASSLGLGVNTEAFFGQGTRLTVV.

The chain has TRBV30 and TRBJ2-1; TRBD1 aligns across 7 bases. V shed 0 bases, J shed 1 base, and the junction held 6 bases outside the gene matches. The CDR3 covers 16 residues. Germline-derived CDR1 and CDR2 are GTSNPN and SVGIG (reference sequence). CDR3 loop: CAWSVLPGQSYNEQFF. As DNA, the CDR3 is TGTGCCTGGAGTGTACTTCCGGGACAGTCCTACAATGAGCAGTTCTTC.

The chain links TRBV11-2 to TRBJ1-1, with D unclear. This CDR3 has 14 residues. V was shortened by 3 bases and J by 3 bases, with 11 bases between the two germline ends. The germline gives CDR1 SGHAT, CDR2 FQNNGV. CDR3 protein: CASSLVFGDTEAFF. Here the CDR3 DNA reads TGTGCCAGCAGCTTGGTGTTCGGGGACACTGAAGCTTTCTTT.

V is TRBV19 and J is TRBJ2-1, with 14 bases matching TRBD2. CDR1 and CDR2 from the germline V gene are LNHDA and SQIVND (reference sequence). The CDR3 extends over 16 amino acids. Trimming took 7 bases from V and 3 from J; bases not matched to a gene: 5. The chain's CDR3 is CASIPGTSGSYNEQFF. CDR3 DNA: TGTGCCAGTATCCCTGGGACTAGCGGGAGCTACAATGAGCAGTTCTTC.

For the CDR3, the DNA is TGTGCCAGCAGCTTGAATCCGACAGGGGGCTCTAATGGCTACACCTTC. Its translation is CASSLNPTGGSNGYTF. This sequence joins TRBV5-5 and TRBJ1-2; 10 bases align to TRBD1. Germline V gives CDR1 SGHKS, CDR2 YYEKEE (reference sequence). Trimming at V came to 1 base and at J to 6 bases, leaving 9 bases not matched to a gene. The CDR3 totals 16 residues.

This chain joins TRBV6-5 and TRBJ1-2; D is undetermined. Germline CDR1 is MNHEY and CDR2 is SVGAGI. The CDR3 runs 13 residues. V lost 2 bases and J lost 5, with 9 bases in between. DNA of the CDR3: TGTGCCAGCAGTTACAACCCCCGGTATGGCTACACCTTC. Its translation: CASSYNPRYGYTF.

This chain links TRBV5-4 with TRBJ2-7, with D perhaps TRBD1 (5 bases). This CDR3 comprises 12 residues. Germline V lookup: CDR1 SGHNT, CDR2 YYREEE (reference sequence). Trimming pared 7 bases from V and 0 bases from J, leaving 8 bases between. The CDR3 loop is CASGASSYEQYF. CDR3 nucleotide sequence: TGTGCCAGCGGGGCTAGCTCCTACGAGCAGTACTTC.

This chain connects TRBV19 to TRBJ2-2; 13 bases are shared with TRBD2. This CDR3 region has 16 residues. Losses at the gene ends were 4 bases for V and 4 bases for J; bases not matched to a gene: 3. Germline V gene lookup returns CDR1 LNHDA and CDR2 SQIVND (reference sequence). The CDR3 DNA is TGTGCCAGTAGTACGACTAGCGGGGGGCCCACCGGGGAGCTGTTTTTT. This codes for CASSTTSGGPTGELFF.

CDR3 bases: TGTGCCAGCAGCAAAGCTGGCGGAAGGCACACAGATACGCAGTATTTT. Translation gives CASSKAGGRHTDTQYF. V is TRBV21-1 and J is TRBJ2-3; TRBD2, the table's D call, was not compared with the DNA. TRBV21-1 corresponds to a pseudogene. This CDR3 has 16 residues.

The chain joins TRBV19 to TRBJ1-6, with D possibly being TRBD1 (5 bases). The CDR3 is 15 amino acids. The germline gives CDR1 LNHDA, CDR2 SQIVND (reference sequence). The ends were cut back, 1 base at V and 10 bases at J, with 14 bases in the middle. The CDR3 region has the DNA TGTGCCAGTAGTATAGCTGCCAGAACAGGATCACCCCTCCACTTT. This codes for CASSIAARTGSPLHF.

The CDR3, as DNA: TGTGCCAGCAGCAATATCGGGTGGAGGGACCCCTCCTACGAGCAGTACTTC. Protein sequence: CASSNIGWRDPSYEQYF. The V and J genes are TRBV21-1 and TRBJ2-7; the table's D call, TRBD2, has no DNA check behind it. TRBV21-1 is termed a pseudogene. The CDR3 length is 17 residues.

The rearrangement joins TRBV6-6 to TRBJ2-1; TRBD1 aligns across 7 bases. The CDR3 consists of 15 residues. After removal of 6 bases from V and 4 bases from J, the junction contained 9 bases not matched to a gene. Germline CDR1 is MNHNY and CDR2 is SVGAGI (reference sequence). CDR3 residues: CASSPRQGLYNEQFF. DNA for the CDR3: TGTGCCAGCAGCCCCCGACAGGGCCTTTACAATGAGCAGTTCTTC.

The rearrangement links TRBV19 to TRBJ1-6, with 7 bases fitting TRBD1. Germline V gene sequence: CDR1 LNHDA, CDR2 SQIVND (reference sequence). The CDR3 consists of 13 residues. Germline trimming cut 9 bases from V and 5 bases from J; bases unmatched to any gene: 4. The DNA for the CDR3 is TGTGCCAGCGGGGACAGTGATAATTCACCCCTCCACTTT. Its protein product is CASGDSDNSPLHF.

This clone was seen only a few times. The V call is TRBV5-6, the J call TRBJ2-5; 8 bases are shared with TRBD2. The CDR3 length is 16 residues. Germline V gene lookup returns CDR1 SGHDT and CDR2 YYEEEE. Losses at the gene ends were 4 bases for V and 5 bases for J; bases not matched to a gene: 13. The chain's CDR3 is CASSATELADPETQYF. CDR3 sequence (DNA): TGTGCCAGCAGCGCTACGGAACTAGCGGATCCGGAGACCCAGTACTTC.

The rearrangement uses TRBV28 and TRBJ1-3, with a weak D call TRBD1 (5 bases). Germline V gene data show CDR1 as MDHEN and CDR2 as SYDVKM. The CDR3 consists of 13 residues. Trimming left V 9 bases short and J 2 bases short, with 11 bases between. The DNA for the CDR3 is TGTGCCAGTCGCGCGGGGGCTGGAAACACCATATATTTT. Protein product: CASRAGAGNTIYF.